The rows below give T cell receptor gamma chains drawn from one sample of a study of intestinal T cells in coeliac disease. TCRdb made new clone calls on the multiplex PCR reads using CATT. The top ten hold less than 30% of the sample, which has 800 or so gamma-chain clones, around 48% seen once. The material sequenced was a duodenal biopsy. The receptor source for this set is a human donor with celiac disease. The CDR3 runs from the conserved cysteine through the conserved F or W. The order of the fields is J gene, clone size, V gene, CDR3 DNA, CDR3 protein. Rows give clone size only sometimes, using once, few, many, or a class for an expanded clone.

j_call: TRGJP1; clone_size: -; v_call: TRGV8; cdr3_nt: TGTGCCACCTTAAGGTGGGGGACTGGTTGGTTCAAGATATTT; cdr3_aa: CATLRWGTGWFKIF
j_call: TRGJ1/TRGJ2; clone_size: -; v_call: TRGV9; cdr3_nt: TGTGCCTTGTGGGAGGTGCATATTGGGCCTCAGAATTATTATAAGAAACTCTTT; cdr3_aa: CALWEVHIGPQNYYKKLF
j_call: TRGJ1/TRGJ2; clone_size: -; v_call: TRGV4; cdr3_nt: TGTGCCACCGGGGCTGGCAATAAGAAACTCTTT; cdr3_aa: CATGAGNKKLF
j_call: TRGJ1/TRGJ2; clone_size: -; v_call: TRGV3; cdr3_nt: TGTGCCACCTGGGACAGGCCGCGGCGTCCAGTTCCCCCCCATTATTATAAGAAACTCTTT; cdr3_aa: CATWDRPRRPVPPHYYKKLF
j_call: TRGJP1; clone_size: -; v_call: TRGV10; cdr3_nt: TGTGCTGCGTGGGGATTATTTTTGATTGGTTGGTTCAAGATATTT; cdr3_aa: CAAWGLFLIGWFKIF
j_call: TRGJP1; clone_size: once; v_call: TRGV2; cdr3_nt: TGTGCCACCTGGGACGGGGGGTATTGTTGGTTCAAGATATTT; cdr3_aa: CATWDGGYCWFKIF
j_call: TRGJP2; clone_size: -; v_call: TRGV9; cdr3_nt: TGTGCCTTGTGGGAGGTGCTTAGTAGTAGTGATTGGATCAAGACGTTT; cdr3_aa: CALWEVLSSSDWIKTF
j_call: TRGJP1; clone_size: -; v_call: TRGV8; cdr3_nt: TGTGCCACCTGGGAGTATATATGGGCCACTGGTTGGTTCAAGATATTT; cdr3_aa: CATWEYIWATGWFKIF
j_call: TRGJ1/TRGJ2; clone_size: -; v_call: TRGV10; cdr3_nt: TGTGCTGCGTGGATGAATTATTATAAGAAACTCTTT; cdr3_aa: CAAWMNYYKKLF
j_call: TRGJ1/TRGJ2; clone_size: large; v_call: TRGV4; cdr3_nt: TGTGCCACCTGGGATGGTTATTATAAGAAACTCTTT; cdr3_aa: CATWDGYYKKLF
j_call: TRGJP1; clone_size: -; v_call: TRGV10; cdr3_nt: TGTGCTGCGTTGGCGCACACTGGTTGGTTCAAGATATTT; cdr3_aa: CAALAHTGWFKIF
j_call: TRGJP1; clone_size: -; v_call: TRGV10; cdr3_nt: TGTGCTGCGTGGGGATGCAGAGGATGGTTCAAGATATTT; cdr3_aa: CAAWGCRGWFKIF
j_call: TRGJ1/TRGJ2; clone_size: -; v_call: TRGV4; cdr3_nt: TGTGCCACCTGGTCCCCGCTGAGGTATAAGAAACTCTTT; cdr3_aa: CATWSPLRYKKLF
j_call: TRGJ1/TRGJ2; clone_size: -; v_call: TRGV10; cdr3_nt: TGTGCTGCGTGGGAGGCTCGGAATTATTATAAGAAACTCTTT; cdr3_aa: CAAWEARNYYKKLF
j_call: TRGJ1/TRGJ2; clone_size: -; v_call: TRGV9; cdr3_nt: TGTGCCTTGTGGGGAGAACCGAGGGGTAAGAAACTCTTT; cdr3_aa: CALWGEPRGKKLF
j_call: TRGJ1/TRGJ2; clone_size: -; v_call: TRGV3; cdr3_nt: TGTGCACCTGGGACACCCGACCCCCATTATTATAAGAAACTCTTT; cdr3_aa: CAPGTPDPHYYKKLF
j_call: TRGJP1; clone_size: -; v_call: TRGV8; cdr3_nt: TGTGCCACCTGGGACATGGGCTTCTGGTTGTTCAAGATATTT; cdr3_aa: CATWDMGFWLFKIF
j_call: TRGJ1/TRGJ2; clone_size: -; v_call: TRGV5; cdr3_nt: TGTGCCACCTGGGACGAAGAGTGGACAAATCAATTATTTATTATAAAGAAACTCTTT; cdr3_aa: CATWDEEWTNQLFIIKKLF
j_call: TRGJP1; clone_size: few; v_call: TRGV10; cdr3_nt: TGTGCTGCGTGGGATTATTTGATTGGTTGGTTCAAGATATTT; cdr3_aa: CAAWDYLIGWFKIF
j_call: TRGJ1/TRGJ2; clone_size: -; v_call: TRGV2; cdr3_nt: TGTGCTCACCTGGGACGGGCCGTCGATTATTATAAGAAACTCTTT; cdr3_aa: CAHLGRAVDYYKKLF
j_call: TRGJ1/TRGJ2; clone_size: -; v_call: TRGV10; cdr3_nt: TGTGCTGCGTGGGATAAGGTTGTGGTTTATTATAAGAAACTCTTT; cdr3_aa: CAAWDKVVVYYKKLF
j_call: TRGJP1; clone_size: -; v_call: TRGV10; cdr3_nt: TGTGCTGCGTTGGTCCTGGGGGGGACCACTGGTTGGTTCAAGATATTT; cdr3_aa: CAALVLGGTTGWFKIF
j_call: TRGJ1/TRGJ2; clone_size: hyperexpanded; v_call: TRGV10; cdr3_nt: TGTGCTGCGTGGGATTATAATAAGAAACTCTTT; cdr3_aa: CAAWDYNKKLF
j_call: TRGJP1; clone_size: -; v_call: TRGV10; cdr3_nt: TGTGCTGCGTGGGATAGGTGTGCGTTCGTAGGTTGGTTCAAGATATTT; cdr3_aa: CAAWDRCAFVGWFKIF
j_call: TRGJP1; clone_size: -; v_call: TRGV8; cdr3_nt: TGTGCACCTGGGATAGGCTGGGGCACTGGTTGGTTCAAGATATTT; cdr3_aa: CAPGIGWGTGWFKIF
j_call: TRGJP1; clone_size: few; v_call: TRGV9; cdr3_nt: TGTGCCTTGTGGGAGGTGTTTGCTGGTTGGTTCAAGATATTT; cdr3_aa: CALWEVFAGWFKIF
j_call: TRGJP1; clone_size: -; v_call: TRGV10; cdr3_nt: TGTGCTGCGTGGGATTATGAATCTGGTTGGTTCAAGATATTT; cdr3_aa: CAAWDYESGWFKIF
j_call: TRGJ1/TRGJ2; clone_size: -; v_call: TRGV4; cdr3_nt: TGTGCCACCGGGCTGGCAATAAAGAAACTCTTT; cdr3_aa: CATGLAIKKLF
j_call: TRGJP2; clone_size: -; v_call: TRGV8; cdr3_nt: TGTGCCACCTGGGCCCCAATAGTAGTTGATTGGATCAAGACGTTT; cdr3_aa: CATWAPIVVDWIKTF
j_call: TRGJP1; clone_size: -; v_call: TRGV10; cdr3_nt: TGTGCTGCGTGTCGAATAAAGCAACGTCCCACTGGTTGGTTCAAGATATTT; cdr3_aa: CAACRIKQRPTGWFKIF
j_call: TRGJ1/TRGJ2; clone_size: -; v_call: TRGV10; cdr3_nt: TGTGCTGCGTGGGATTTCTCTTTTTGTTATAAGAAACTCTTT; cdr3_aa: CAAWDFSFCYKKLF
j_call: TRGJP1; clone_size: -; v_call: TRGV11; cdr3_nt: TGTGCCTGCCTCGGATACCCTCCCCTTACCACTGGTTGGTTCAAGATATTT; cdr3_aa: CACLGYPPLTTGWFKIF
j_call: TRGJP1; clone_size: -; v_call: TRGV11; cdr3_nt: TGTGCCTGCTGGAGTGGTTGGTTCAAGATATTT; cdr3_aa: CACWSGWFKIF
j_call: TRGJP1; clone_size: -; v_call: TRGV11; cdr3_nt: TGTGCCTGCTGGATTAGCCACACTATACCACTTGGTTGGTTCAAGATATTT; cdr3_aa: CACWISHTIPLGWFKIF
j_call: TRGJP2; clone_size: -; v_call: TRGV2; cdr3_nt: TGTGCCACCTGGGGGGATATGAGGCGTAGTGATTGGATCAAGACGTTT; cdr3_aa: CATWGDMRRSDWIKTF
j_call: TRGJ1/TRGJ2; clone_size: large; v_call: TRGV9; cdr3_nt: TGTGCCTTGTGGGAGGTTTATTGGAATTATTATAAGAAACTCTTT; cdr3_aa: CALWEVYWNYYKKLF
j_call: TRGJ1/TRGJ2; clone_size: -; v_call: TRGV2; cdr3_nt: TGTGCCACCTGGGACGGGTCGTGGGGTTATAAGAAACTCTTT; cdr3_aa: CATWDGSWGYKKLF
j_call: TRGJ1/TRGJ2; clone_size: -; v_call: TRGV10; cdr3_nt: TGTGCTGCGTGGGGATCGCCGTATTATAAGAAACTCTTT; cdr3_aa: CAAWGSPYYKKLF
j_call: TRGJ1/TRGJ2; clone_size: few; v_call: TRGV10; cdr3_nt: TGTGCTGCGTGGGAATTTTATTATAAGAAACTCTTT; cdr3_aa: CAAWEFYYKKLF
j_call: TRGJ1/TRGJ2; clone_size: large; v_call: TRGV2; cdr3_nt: TGTGCCACCTGGGACGGGCGTTGGCTTTTTCATTATAAGAAACTCTTT; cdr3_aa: CATWDGRWLFHYKKLF
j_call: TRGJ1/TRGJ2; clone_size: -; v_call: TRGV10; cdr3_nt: TGTGCTGCGTGGGATGTAATTAATTATAAGAAACTCTTT; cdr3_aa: CAAWDVINYKKLF
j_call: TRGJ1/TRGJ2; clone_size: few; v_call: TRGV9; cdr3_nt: TGTGCCTTGTGGGAGGTGCAAGGGAAACTCTTT; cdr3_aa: CALWEVQGKLF
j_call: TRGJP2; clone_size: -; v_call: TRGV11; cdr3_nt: TGTGCCTGCTGGATTATATTGATCAAGACGTTT; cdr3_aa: CACWIILIKTF
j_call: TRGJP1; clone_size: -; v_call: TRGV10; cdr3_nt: TGTGCTGCGTGGTCCTGGGGGGGGACCACTGGTTGGTTCAAGATATTT; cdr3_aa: CAAWSWGGTTGWFKIF
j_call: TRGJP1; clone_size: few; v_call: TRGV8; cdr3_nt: TGTGCCACCTTAAGGTGGGGACTGGTTGGGTTCAAGATATTT; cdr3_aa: CATLRWGLVGFKIF
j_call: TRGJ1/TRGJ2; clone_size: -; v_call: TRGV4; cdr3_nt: TGTGCCACCTGGGTCCCGTCTGAGTATAAGAAACTCTTT; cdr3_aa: CATWVPSEYKKLF